Presented here are 8 T cell receptor beta chains from one specimen sequenced in a study of T cells in Graves' hyperthyroidism and ophthalmopathy (dated by TCRdb to about 2019). Libraries were built with multiplex PCR. The sample was run on an Illumina HiSeq 2000. The TCR beta CDR3 regions were amplified from the RNA transcripts. The TCR CDR3 was subjected to a first round of RT-PCR using the HTBI primer set and the Qiagen OneStep RT-PCR kit. The public reads were run again by TCRdb, first through fastp at Q25 and then through MiXCR, and only productive beta chains were kept. Entries are consolidated by CDR3 protein sequence, retaining the most common genes and DNA. The sample profile shows some 770,000 distinct CDR3 sequences; 16% of them were found once. 8.4% of the sample comes from the top ten. The sample comprised blood. The receptors come from a man between 18 and 29 years old with Graves' hyperthyroidism.

This clonotype was detected ten times or more. The chain joins TRBV28 to TRBJ1-2; TRBD1 is a possible D gene (5 bases). Germline CDR1 and CDR2: MDHEN and SYDVKM. The CDR3 extends over 17 amino acids. The ends were cut back, 2 bases at V and 3 bases at J, with 19 bases in the middle. The CDR3 nucleotides read TGTGCCAGCAGTTTAAGCCCAGGGAACCCGGCCTACTATGGCTACACCTTC. This codes for CASSLSPGNPAYYGYTF.

At least ten counts were recorded for this clonotype. CDR3 protein: CAISDAFGAKQTQYF. DNA for the CDR3: TGTGCCATCAGTGACGCATTCGGGGCTAAACAGACCCAGTACTTC. V gene TRBV10-3 combines with J gene TRBJ2-5, with D perhaps being TRBD1 or TRBD2 (5 bases each). In germline, CDR1 is ENHRY, CDR2 SYGVKD. Trimming removed 3 bases from V and 6 bases from J, with 17 bases in between. The CDR3 totals 15 residues.

This clonotype was counted at least ten times. The J gene is TRBJ1-2, the V gene TRBV24-1; possible D gene TRBD1, 6 bases. V lost 5 bases and J lost 4, with 10 bases in between. CDR1 and CDR2 (germline): KGHDR, SFDVKD. CDR3 length: 13 amino acids. The CDR3 spells CATSGQGTYGYTF. CDR3 in DNA: TGTGCCACCAGTGGGCAGGGGACCTATGGCTACACCTTC.

This clonotype appeared a few times. The V gene is TRBV5-1, the J gene TRBJ2-1, with D uncertain. Trimming left V 0 bases short and J 5 bases short, with 6 bases between. Germline-derived CDR1 and CDR2 are SGHRS and YFSETQ. This CDR3 contains 13 residues. The CDR3 nucleotides are TGCGCCAGCAGCTTGGCCAAGAACAATGAGCAGTTCTTC. It codes for CASSLAKNNEQFF. The full variable domain, completed using reference TRBV5-1 and TRBJ2-1, is KAGVTQTPRYLIKTRGQQVTLSCSPISGHRSVSWYQQTPGQGLQFLFEYFSETQRNKGNFPGRFSGRQFSNSRSEMNVSTLELGDSALYLCASSLAKNNEQFFGPGTRLTVL.

This clonotype was detected ten times or more. This rearrangement joins TRBV7-8 to TRBJ2-5; 8 bases map to TRBD1. CDR1 and CDR2 from the germline V gene are SGHVS and FQNEAQ. The CDR3 length is 14 residues. Trimming cost V 4 bases and J 4 bases; bases outside gene matches: 5. The CDR3 loop is CASSSTGEAETQYF. The CDR3 DNA is TGTGCCAGCAGCTCGACAGGGGAGGCAGAGACCCAGTACTTC.

V usage is TRBV4-2 and J usage is TRBJ2-2; TRBD2 aligns across 9 bases. Germline loops: CDR1 LGHNA, CDR2 YNFKEQ. V trimming: 1 base; J trimming: 10 bases; junction bases outside the gene matches: 10. CDR3 length equals 16 residues. The CDR3: CASSQGGGRALEELFF. The CDR3 coding sequence is TGTGCCAGCAGCCAAGGGGGCGGGAGGGCCCTAGAGGAGCTGTTTTTT.

DNA for the CDR3: TGTGCCAGCAGCCGCGGGACAGGGGCCTACACCGGGGAGCTGTTTTTT. Translating it yields CASSRGTGAYTGELFF. The genes are TRBV14 and TRBJ2-2; 10 nucleotides match TRBD1. V trimming: 4 bases; J trimming: 3 bases; junction bases outside the gene matches: 5. The CDR3 runs to 16 residues. CDR1 is SGHDN and CDR2 is FVKESK in the germline V gene.

The table lists this clonotype with a few counts. The chain carries TRBV14 and TRBJ2-1, with 8 bases lining up with TRBD2. In germline, CDR1 is SGHDN, CDR2 FVKESK. V was clipped by 3 bases and J by 6 bases; unmatched bases: 13. CDR3 size: 17 residues. CDR3 sequence reads: CASSHRIGAGVGNEQFF. For the CDR3, the DNA is TGTGCCAGCAGCCATAGAATTGGAGCGGGAGTGGGCAATGAGCAGTTCTTC. The full variable domain, completed using reference TRBV14 and TRBJ2-1, is EAGVTQFPSHSVIEKGQTVTLRCDPISGHDNLYWYRRVMGKEIKFLLHFVKESKQDESGMPNNRFLAERTGGTYSTLKVQPAELEDSGVYFCASSHRIGAGVGNEQFFGPGTRLTVL.